This passage covers 20 T cell receptor beta chains from one sample sequenced in a study of long-term antiretroviral therapy in people with HIV. immunoSEQ v3.0 was run at survey level. Only in-frame clones appear in the TCRdb table, and some are missing; sequencing was by immunoSEQ multiplex PCR. Seen here are fewer than 25,000 clones, about 86% observed once, and the top ten hold around 15%. The input for sequencing was unsorted PBMCs, taken at the start of antiretroviral therapy, before treatment. The receptor set was obtained from a young woman with HIV.

The chain links TRBV6-5 to TRBJ2-4, with D possibly TRBD2 on 5 matching bases. The CDR3 sequence is 14 residues long. Trimming cost V 9 bases and J 6 bases, with 18 bases left between them. The germline V gene has CDR1 MNHEY and CDR2 SVGAGI. DNA for the CDR3: TGTGCCAGTTCTGGCGGGCCCTCGGGAAACATTCAGTACTTC. Protein product: CASSGGPSGNIQYF.

The chain is built from TRBV2 and TRBJ2-2; D uncertain. Trimming removed 4 bases from V and 6 bases from J, with 12 bases in between. CDR3 length equals 14 residues. The germline CDR1 and CDR2 sequences are SNHLY and FYNNEI. CDR3 sequence reads: CASSVGSWAGELFF. CDR3 bases: TGTGCCAGCAGTGTCGGTAGCTGGGCCGGGGAGCTGTTTTTT.

This clone was counted between two and nine times. This chain links TRBV2 with TRBJ1-2; D gene ambiguous. The CDR3 length is 14 residues. Per germline, CDR1 SNHLY and CDR2 FYNNEI. Trimming removed 3 bases at V and 4 bases at J, with 12 bases between. The CDR3 coding sequence is TGTGCCAGCAGTGAGTCCGAGCGAAGCTATGGCTACACCTTC. Protein: CASSESERSYGYTF.

The V and J genes are TRBV28 and TRBJ1-5; TRBD1 matches at 12 bases. Looked up from germline, CDR1 is MDHEN and CDR2 is SYDVKM. The CDR3 runs to 17 residues. V trimming: 7 bases; J trimming: 6 bases; junction bases outside the gene matches: 13. The CDR3 DNA is TGTGCCAGCAATACCGGGACAGGGGGCGCGTTCGGTCAGCCCCAGCATTTT. Encoded protein: CASNTGTGGAFGQPQHF.

The chain employs TRBV7-7 and TRBJ2-5; 10 nucleotides match TRBD2. The J segment lost 3 bases and the V segment lost 5 bases, leaving 9 bases of the junction unmatched. Germline CDR1 and CDR2: SSHAT and FNYEAQ (reference sequence). This CDR3 has 16 amino acids. The CDR3: CASSQSSGGGEETQYF. CDR3 nucleotide sequence: TGTGCCAGCAGCCAGTCTAGCGGGGGCGGAGAAGAGACCCAGTACTTC.

This clone was seen a few times. The rearrangement uses TRBV7-2 and TRBJ2-7, with D perhaps assigned TRBD1 or TRBD2 (5 bases each). The CDR3 consists of 17 residues. The germline gives CDR1 SGHTA, CDR2 FQGNSA. The V end lost 5 bases, the J end lost 2 bases, and 22 bases lay between the germline ends. CDR3: CASSGDRYSGETYEQYF. Here the CDR3 DNA reads TGTGCCAGCAGCGGGGACCGGTACAGCGGAGAGACCTACGAGCAGTACTTC.

The gene calls are TRBV5-6 and TRBJ1-1; D not resolved. V was trimmed by 4 bases and J by 3 bases, leaving 10 bases between them. Germline V CDR1 and CDR2: SGHDT, YYEEEE. The CDR3 consists of 13 residues. CDR3 sequence: CASSPGLYTEAFF. The CDR3 coding sequence is TGTGCCAGCAGCCCCGGATTATACACTGAAGCTTTCTTT.

This clone appeared a single time. The V and J genes are TRBV19 and TRBJ1-6, with TRBD1 identical over 7 bases. Germline CDR1 is LNHDA and CDR2 is SQIVND (reference sequence). The CDR3 sequence is 15 residues long. J lost 8 bases, V lost 7 bases, and 11 bases had no gene match. DNA of the CDR3: TGTGCCAGTACTACAGGGTTAGGGGGCGATTCACCCCTCCACTTT. Amino acid sequence: CASTTGLGGDSPLHF.

The rearrangement links TRBV27 to TRBJ2-7; 7 bases are shared with TRBD1. The CDR3 is made up of 15 amino acids. The V gene's germline CDR1 is MNHEY and CDR2 SMNVEV (reference sequence). The V and J ends lost 6 bases and 2 bases, in that order; junction bases with no gene match: 10. The CDR3 here is CASSLDRQPPYEQYF. The CDR3 nucleotides are TGTGCCAGCAGCCTGGACAGGCAGCCTCCCTACGAGCAGTACTTC.

The chain uses TRBV11-2 and TRBJ1-2; 7 nucleotides agree with TRBD1. Germline CDR1 and CDR2: SGHAT and FQNNGV. The CDR3 length is 12 residues. J lost 6 bases, V lost 3 bases, and 1 base had no gene match. CDR3 sequence (DNA): TGTGCCAGCAGCTTGACAGGGAATGGCTACACCTTC. This codes for CASSLTGNGYTF.

This sequence joins TRBV4-3 and TRBJ1-3; 12 nucleotides agree with TRBD1. The germline CDR1 and CDR2 sequences are LGHNA and YSLEER. Trimming at V came to 6 bases and at J to 4 bases, leaving 10 bases not matched to a gene. The CDR3 length is 17 residues. In DNA form, the CDR3 reads TGCGCCAGCAGTATCCGGGACAGGGGGCGGCCCGGAAACACCATATATTTT. It is translated as CASSIRDRGRPGNTIYF.

In its sample, this clone was seen once. CDR3 nucleotides: TGTGCCAGCAACATCGAGGGCGGGGAGCTGTTTTTT. The encoded protein is CASNIEGGELFF. The chain uses TRBV6-1 and TRBJ2-2; TRBD2 is a possible D gene (5 bases). V lost 7 bases, J lost 7 bases, and 10 bases lay in between. This CDR3 is built from 12 residues. Germline-derived CDR1 and CDR2 are MNHNS and SASEGT.

The chain combines TRBV7-9 with TRBJ2-2, with D hard to call. Between the trimmed V and J ends, which lost 1 base and 4 bases, there was a span of 10 bases. Germline CDR1 is SEHNR and CDR2 is FQNEAQ (reference sequence). The CDR3 loop spans 15 amino acids. CDR3 bases: TGTGCCAGCAGCTTAGAAGCGACAAGCACCGGGGAGCTGTTTTTT. Residues: CASSLEATSTGELFF.

The chain couples TRBV5-4 to TRBJ2-7, with a tentative D call TRBD1 (6 bases). The CDR3 length is 14 residues. CDR1 is SGHNT and CDR2 is YYREEE in the germline V gene (reference sequence). Between the trimmed V and J ends, which lost 5 bases and 5 bases, there was a span of 17 bases. DNA of the CDR3: TGTGCCAGCAGAAAAACAGGGACGGACGACGAGCAGTACTTC. Translated, it gives CASRKTGTDDEQYF. The entire variable domain, with the rest obtained from reference TRBV5-4 and TRBJ2-7, is as follows: ETGVTQSPTHLIKTRGQQVTLRCSSQSGHNTVSWYQQALGQGPQFIFQYYREEENGRGNFPPRFSGLQFPNYSSELNVNALELDDSALYLCASRKTGTDDEQYFGPGTRLTVT.

V is TRBV9 and J is TRBJ1-1; 11 bases map to TRBD1. CDR1 SGDLS and CDR2 YYNGEE come from the germline V gene. The CDR3 loop spans 15 amino acids. V was pared by 4 bases and J by 1 base, with 3 bases of the junction left unmatched. CDR3 in amino acids: CASSPGTGGNTEAFF. The CDR3 DNA reads as TGTGCCAGCAGCCCCGGGACAGGGGGGAACACTGAAGCTTTCTTT.

The chain couples TRBV4-1 to TRBJ2-7, with a possible D match to TRBD1 (5 bases). This CDR3 has 13 amino acids. Germline V gene sequence: CDR1 MGHRA, CDR2 YSYEKL. Trimming pared 3 bases from V and 3 bases from J, leaving 9 bases between. CDR3 loop: CASSQARDYEQYF. CDR3 DNA sequence: TGCGCCAGCAGCCAGGCCAGGGACTACGAGCAGTACTTC.

This chain uses TRBV5-6 with TRBJ2-1; D gene unclear. The CDR3 runs to 12 residues. CDR1 and CDR2 from the germline V gene are SGHDT and YYEEEE. Trimming left V 2 bases short and J 9 bases short, with 9 bases between. As DNA, the CDR3 is TGTGCCAGCAGCTTAGGTCGCGGTGAGCAGTTCTTC. Translated: CASSLGRGEQFF.

V and J are TRBV28 and TRBJ2-2; D is possibly TRBD1 or TRBD2 (6 bases each). Germline CDR1 is MDHEN and CDR2 is SYDVKM. Trimming left V 7 bases short and J 4 bases short, with 13 bases between. This CDR3 region has 14 residues. Here the CDR3 DNA reads TGTGCCAGCATGGAACAGGGAGGCACCGGGGAGCTGTTTTTT. As protein: CASMEQGGTGELFF.

The chain is built from TRBV9 and TRBJ1-2; the D is unclear. V shed 3 bases and J shed 3 bases, with 6 bases lying between them. Germline lookup yields CDR1 SGDLS and CDR2 YYNGEE. The CDR3 runs to 12 residues. The CDR3 region is CASSDGYYGYTF. As DNA, the CDR3 is TGTGCCAGCAGCGACGGGTACTATGGCTACACCTTC.

The chain carries TRBV2 and TRBJ2-3, with D perhaps matching TRBD1 (6 bases). The CDR3 contains 13 residues. Germline lookup yields CDR1 SNHLY and CDR2 FYNNEI. The ends were cut back, 7 bases at V and 1 base at J, with 9 bases in the middle. The CDR3 nucleotides read TGTGCCAGCACGGCAGGGGGCACAGATACGCAGTATTTT. Translated: CASTAGGTDTQYF.